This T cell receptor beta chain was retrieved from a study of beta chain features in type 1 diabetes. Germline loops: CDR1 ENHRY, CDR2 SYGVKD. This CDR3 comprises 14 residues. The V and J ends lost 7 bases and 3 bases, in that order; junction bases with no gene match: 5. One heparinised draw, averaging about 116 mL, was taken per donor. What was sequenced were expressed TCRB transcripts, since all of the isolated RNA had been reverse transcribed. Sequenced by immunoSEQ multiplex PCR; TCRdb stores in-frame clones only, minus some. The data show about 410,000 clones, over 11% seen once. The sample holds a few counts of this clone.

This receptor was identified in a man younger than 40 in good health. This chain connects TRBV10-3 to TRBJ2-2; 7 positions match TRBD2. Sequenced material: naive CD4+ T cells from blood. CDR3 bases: TGTGCCATCAAGCCAGGGAGGGACACCGGGGAGCTGTTTTTT. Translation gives CAIKPGRDTGELFF.